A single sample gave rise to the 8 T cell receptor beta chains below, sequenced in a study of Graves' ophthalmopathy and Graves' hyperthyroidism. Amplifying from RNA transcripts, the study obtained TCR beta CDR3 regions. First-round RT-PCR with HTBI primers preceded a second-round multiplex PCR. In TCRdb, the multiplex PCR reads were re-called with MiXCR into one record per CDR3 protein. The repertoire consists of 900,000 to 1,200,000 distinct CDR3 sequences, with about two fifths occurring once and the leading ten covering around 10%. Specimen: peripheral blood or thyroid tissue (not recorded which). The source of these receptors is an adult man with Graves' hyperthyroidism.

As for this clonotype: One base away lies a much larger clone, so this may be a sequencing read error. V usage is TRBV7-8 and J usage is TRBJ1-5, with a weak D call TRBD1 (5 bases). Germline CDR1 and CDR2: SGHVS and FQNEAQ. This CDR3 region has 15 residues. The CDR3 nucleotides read TGTGCCAGCAGCCAGGGTTTGGGGGTGAGCCAGCCCCAGCGTTTT. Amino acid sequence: CASSQGLGVSQPQRF. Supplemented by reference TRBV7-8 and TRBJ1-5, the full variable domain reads GAGVSQSPRYKVAKRGQDVALRCDPISGHVSLFWYQQALGQGPEFLTYFQNEAQLDKSGLPSDRFFAERPEGSVSTLKIQRTQQEDSAVYLCASSQGLGVSQPQRFGDGTRLSIL.

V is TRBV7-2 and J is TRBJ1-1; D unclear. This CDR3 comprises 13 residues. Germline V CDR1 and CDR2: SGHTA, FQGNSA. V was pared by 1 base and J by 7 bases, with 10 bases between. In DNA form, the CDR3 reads TGTGCCAGCAGCTTAGTTCGGGCACGTGAAGCTTTCTTT. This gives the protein CASSLVRAREAFF.

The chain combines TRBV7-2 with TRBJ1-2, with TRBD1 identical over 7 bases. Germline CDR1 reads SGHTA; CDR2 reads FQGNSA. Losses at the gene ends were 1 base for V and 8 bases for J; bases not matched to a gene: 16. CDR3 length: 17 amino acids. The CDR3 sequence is CASSLEGGDRVGQGYTF. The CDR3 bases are TGTGCCAGCAGCTTAGAGGGGGGTGACAGGGTGGGGCAAGGCTACACCTTC. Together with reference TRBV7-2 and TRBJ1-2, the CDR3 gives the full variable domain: GAGVSQSPSNKVTEKGKDVELRCDPISGHTALYWYRQSLGQGLEFLIYFQGNSAPDKSGLPSDRFSAERTGGSVSTLTIQRTQQEDSAVYLCASSLEGGDRVGQGYTFGSGTRLTVV.

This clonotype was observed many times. The CDR3 loop reads CASSYPTGGYEQYF. The CDR3 nucleotides are TGTGCCAGCAGCTACCCTACAGGCGGCTACGAGCAGTACTTC. V is TRBV7-2 and J is TRBJ2-7; tentatively, D is TRBD1 (5 bases). The CDR3 is 14 residues long. Between the trimmed V and J ends, which lost 4 bases and 3 bases, there was a span of 13 bases. Per the germline V gene, CDR1 is SGHTA and CDR2 is FQGNSA.

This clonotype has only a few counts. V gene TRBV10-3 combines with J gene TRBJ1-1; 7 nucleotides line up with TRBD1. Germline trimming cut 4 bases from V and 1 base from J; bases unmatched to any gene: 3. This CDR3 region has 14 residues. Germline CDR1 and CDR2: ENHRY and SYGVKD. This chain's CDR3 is CAISVGTENTEAFF. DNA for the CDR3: TGTGCCATCAGTGTGGGGACAGAGAACACTGAAGCTTTCTTT.

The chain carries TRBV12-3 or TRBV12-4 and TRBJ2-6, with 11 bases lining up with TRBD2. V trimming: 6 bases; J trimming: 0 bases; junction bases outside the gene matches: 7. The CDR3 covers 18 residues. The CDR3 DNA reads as TGTGCCAGCAGGATACTTAGCGGGAGGGGCTCTGGGGCCAACGTCCTGACTTTC. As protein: CASRILSGRGSGANVLTF.

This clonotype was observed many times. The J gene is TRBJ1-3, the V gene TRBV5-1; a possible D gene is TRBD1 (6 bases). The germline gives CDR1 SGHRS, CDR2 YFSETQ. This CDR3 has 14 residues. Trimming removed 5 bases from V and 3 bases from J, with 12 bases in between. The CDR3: CASRLDRLGNTIYF. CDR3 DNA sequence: TGCGCCAGCAGACTGGACAGACTTGGAAACACCATATATTTT.

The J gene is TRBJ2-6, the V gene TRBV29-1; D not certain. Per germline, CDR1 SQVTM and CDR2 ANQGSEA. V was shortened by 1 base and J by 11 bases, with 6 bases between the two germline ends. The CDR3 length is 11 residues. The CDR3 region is CSVEGGYVLTF. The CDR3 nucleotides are TGCAGCGTTGAAGGGGGTTACGTCCTGACTTTC.